This TCR beta chain was profiled in a study of cytomegalovirus exposure and HLA in healthy donors. Study results and caveats: After further analysis at a later stage, 16,951 TCR beta sequences were associated with HLA alleles at 0.05 false discovery rate. It has been reported that TCR beta sequences accurately predicted the HLA-A and HLA-B alleles of most subjects. Versus the approximately 700-donor mean, an Asian-associated ancestry cluster reportedly showed fewer N-insertions in a later analysis.

This clone was picked up a small number of times. Its antigen is still unknown. The PCR had 60 Vbeta and 13 Jbeta primers. The protocol was immunoSEQ multiplex PCR, while the TCRdb copy is restricted to in-frame clones and leaves out a portion. Among fewer than 150,000 clones listed, around 77% were seen once. V was cut by 3 bases and J by 1 base, with 9 bases left in between. The CDR3 has 14 residues. Germline assignment: CDR1 SEHNR and CDR2 FQNEAQ (reference sequence). This receptor was identified in a man between 50 and 59 years old in good health and CMV-seronegative. The V call is TRBV7-9, the J call TRBJ1-1; D gene uncertain. Specimen: PBMCs. The CDR3 loop reads CASSLGLSNTEAFF. In nucleotides, the CDR3 is TGTGCCAGCAGCTTGGGCCTTTCGAACACTGAAGCTTTCTTT. Looking up the rest from reference TRBV7-9 and TRBJ1-1 gives the full variable domain: DTGVSQNPRHKITKRGQNVTFRCDPISEHNRLYWYRQTLGQGPEFLTYFQNEAQLEKSRLLSDRFSAERPKGSFSTLEIQRTEQGDSAMYLCASSLGLSNTEAFFGQGTRLTVV.